This T cell receptor beta chain was recorded in a study of blood T cells in healthy people across ages (dated by TCRdb to the mid-2010s). Looking at the study overall: In model experiments, template switching captured about one uniquely barcoded TCR beta cDNA molecule for every two T cells. The donors were split into four age groups: young (average about 16 years), middle-aged (more than 35), aged (roughly 68) and long-lived (more than 80). For two donors (one aged 18 to 29 and one aged 80 or older), the study analyzed two additional independent replicas of 1 million unique cDNA reads from the same blood draw. Age-related changes in TCR beta repertoire diversity were measured in the study by deep sequencing normalized with unique cDNA molecular identifiers.

On the study overall, not on this receptor specifically: There was a strong correlation between observed TCR beta diversity and the percentage of naive T cells measured by flow cytometry. As age increased, observed TCR beta diversity per million T cells dropped in a roughly linear way, and a significant reduction was already evident by age around 41. Estimates of total diversity based on one million sequenced T cells were considered lower bounds and underestimates. The long-lived group showed more naive CD4+ T cells, fewer expanded clones and increased TCR diversity than the aged group, suggesting age selection. Because the CMV infection status of the donors was unknown, age-related changes in expanded clonotypes may potentially have been confounded. Since profiling was done on bulk unsorted PBMCs, naive and antigen-experienced compartments could not be conclusively compared.

On this clonotype: Its antigen has not been determined. The sample holds no much larger clone one base away, and base qualities are not on file.

Library preparation was by 5' RACE. Sequencing instrument: Illumina HiSeq 2500. A second roughly 6 to 11 cycle PCR used a sample-barcoded 5' primer and a J-beta primer mix. Each TCR beta cDNA molecule received a unique molecular identifier from a template-switch 5' adaptor carrying 12 random nucleotides. Each sample yielded at least 3 million CDR3-containing paired-end reads. First-strand cDNA synthesis was performed from all RNA using the Mint cDNA synthesis kit, with priming by a TRBC-specific oligonucleotide. After uracil-DNA glycosylase treatment, a first 18-cycle PCR used universal primers M1SS and BC2_uni_R on all cDNA. On the authors' methods: For normalization, 1 million high-quality reads were randomly selected from each sample, with every read carrying a distinct molecular identifier. Instead of being binned into consensus sequences, reads with shared molecular identifiers were discarded. MiTCR, run with a Q25 quality threshold and the strictest error-elimination algorithm, handled CDR3 identification, clonotype clustering and error correction. Lower-bound total TCR beta diversity was estimated with a nonparametric unseen species model using Euler transformation. TCRdb itself trimmed the public reads at Q25 with fastp, ran MiXCR and retained productive beta chains. For every CDR3 protein sequence, its rows merge into one entry that carries the most common genes and DNA. The V and J calls follow TCRdb's processing rather than the paper's. The sample contains roughly 800,000 distinct CDR3 sequences, more than 25% of them found a single time. In total, the top ten clones hold around 2.9% of the sample.

Donors were about 36 systemically healthy Caucasian individuals from Russia aged roughly 6 to 95 years. Roughly 9 milliliters of peripheral blood were drawn from each donor into EDTA-treated Vacutainer tubes. Ficoll-Paque density-gradient centrifugation was used to isolate PBMCs, with at least 6.5 million per sample. Total RNA, at least 5 micrograms per sample, was extracted from PBMCs with Trizol reagent. For every donor, an aliquot of PBMCs went through flow cytometry to measure the percentages of naive CD45RAhigh/CD27high T cells. This same sample was also taken into another study, of T cells of mothers and their children. The second paper states: Nine systemically healthy Caucasian individuals, comprising three mothers and their six children, were included as donors. cDNA synthesis consumed the entire amount of extracted RNA, loaded at approximately 1.6 ug RNA in each 15 ul reaction. In the second PCR, the M1S primer added sample barcodes and 2-4 random nucleotides. Over 10 million TCR beta CDR3 reads came from each mother, compared with about 3 million reads from each child. TCR recombination output is similarly shaped by thymic selection in related and unrelated pairs, with a minor effect exerted by inherited differences. Related mother-child pairs always showed normalized repertoire overlap that was slightly higher than in unrelated mother-child pairs, though the difference was never significant. With a sensitivity of approximately 100 clones per million clonotypes, no persistent microchimeric T cell clones were detected. In the study, deep NGS was used to compare the TCR beta repertoires of mothers and children, and features distinguishing related mother-child pairs from unrelated individuals were sought. On average, the children were about 10 +/- 4 years old, while the mothers were about 40 +/- 4 years old. Libraries were sequenced on Illumina HiSeq 2000 with 100+100 nt paired-end reads after adapter ligation with NEBNext reagents. Mother and child libraries were prepared a month apart and sequenced in separate runs to prevent cross-contamination. Between about 500,000 and 2,300,000 distinct TCR beta clonotypes were identified per donor. Naive TCR beta clonotypes were estimated from low-frequency clonotypes matched to each donor's FACS-determined naive share, without sorting.

This sequence was found in a boy aged 5-17 years in good health. Input material: blood.

The encoded CDR3 is CASSPVTGANQPQHF. Here is the DNA: TGCGCCAGCAGCCCCGTCACAGGGGCCAATCAGCCCCAGCATTTT. The V gene is TRBV5-1 and the J gene is TRBJ1-5; TRBD1 fits 7 bases in the junction. The CDR3 runs 15 amino acids, cysteine and phenylalanine included. CDR3 DNA only is kept here, 45 bases in frame from base 1. Germline trimming: 4 bases from V, 3 bases from J; junction bases outside gene matches: 7. Per the germline V gene, SGHRS is the CDR1 and YFSETQ is the CDR2.